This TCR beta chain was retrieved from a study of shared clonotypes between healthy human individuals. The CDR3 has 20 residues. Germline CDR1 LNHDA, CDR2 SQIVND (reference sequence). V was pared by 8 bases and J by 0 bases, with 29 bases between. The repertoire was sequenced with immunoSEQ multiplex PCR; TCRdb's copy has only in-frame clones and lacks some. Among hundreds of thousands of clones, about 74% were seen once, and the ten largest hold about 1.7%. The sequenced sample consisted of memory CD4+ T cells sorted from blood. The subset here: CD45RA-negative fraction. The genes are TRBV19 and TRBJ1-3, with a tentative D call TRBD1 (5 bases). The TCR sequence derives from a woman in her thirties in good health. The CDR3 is CASRAQSGPKTGLSGNTIYF. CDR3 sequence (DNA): TGTGCCAGTCGCGCCCAGAGTGGCCCGAAAACAGGACTCTCTGGAAACACCATATATTTT.